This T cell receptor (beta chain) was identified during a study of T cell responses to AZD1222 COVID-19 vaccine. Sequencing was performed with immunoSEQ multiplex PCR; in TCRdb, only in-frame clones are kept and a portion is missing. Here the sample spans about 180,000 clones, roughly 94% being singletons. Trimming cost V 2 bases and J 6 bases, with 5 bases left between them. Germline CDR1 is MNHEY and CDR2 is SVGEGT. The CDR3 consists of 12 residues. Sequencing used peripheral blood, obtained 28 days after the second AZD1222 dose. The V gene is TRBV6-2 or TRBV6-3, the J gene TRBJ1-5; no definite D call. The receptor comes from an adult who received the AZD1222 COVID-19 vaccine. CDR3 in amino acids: CASSYRIQPQHF. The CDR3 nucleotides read TGTGCCAGCAGTTACAGGATTCAGCCCCAGCATTTT.